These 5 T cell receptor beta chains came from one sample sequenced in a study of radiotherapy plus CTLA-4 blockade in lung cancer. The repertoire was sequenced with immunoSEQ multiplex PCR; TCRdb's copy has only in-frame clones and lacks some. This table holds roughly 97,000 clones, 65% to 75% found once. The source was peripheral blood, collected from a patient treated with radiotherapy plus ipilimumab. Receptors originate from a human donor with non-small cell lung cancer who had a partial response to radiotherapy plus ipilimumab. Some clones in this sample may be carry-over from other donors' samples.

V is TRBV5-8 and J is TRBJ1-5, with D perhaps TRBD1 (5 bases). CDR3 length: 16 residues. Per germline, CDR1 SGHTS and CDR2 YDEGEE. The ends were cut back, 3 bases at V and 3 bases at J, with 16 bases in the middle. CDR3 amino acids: CASSSLRGLSNQPQHF. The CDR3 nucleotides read TGTGCCAGCAGCTCCCTTAGGGGCCTTTCCAATCAGCCCCAGCATTTT.

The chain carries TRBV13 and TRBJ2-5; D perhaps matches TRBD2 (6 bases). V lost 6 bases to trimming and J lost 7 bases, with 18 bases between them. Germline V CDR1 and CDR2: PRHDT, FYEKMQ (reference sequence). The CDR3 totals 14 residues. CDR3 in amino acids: CASRRRLDAATQYF. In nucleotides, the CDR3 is TGTGCCAGCAGGCGAAGACTAGACGCAGCGACCCAGTACTTC.

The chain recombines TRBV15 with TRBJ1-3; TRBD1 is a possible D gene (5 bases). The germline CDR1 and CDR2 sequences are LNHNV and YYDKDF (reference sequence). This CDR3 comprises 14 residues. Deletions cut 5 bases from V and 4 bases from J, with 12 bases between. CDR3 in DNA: TGTGCCACCAGCCCCCAGGGAACAGGAAACACCATATATTTT. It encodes CATSPQGTGNTIYF.

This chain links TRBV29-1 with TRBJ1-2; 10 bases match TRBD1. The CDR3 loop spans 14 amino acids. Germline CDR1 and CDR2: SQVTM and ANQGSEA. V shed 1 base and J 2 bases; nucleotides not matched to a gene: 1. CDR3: CSVEGDRGNYGYTF. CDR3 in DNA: TGCAGCGTTGAAGGGGACAGGGGCAACTATGGCTACACCTTC. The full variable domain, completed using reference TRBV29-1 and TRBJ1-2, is SAVISQKPSRDICQRGTSLTIQCQVDSQVTMMFWYRQQPGQSLTLIATANQGSEATYESGFVIDKFPISRPNLTFSTLTVSNMSPEDSSIYLCSVEGDRGNYGYTFGSGTRLTVV.

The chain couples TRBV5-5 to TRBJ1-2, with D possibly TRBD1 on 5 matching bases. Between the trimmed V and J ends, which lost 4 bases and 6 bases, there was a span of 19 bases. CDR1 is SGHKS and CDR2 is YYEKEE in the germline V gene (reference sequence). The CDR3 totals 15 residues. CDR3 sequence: CASSLGGAAGDGYTF. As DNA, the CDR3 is TGTGCCAGCAGCCTCGGAGGGGCCGCGGGTGATGGCTACACCTTC.